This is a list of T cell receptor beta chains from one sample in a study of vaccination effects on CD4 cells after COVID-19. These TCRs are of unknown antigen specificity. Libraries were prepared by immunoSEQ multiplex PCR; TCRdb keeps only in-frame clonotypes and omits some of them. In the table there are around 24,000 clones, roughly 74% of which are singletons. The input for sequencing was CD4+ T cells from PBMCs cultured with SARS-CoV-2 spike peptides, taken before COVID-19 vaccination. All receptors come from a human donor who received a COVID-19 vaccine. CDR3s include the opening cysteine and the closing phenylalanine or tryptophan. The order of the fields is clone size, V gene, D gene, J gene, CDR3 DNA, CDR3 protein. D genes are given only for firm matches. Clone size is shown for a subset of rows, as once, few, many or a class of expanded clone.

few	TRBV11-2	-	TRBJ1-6	TGTGCCAGCAGCTTAAGGCAGCTCAATTCACCCCTCCACTTT	CASSLRQLNSPLHF
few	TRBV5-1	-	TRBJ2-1	TGCGCCAGCAGCTTGAGCCCTACGATCTATGAGCAGTTCTTC	CASSLSPTIYEQFF
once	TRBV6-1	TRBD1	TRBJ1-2	TGTGCCAGCAGTGAAGACCCGGACAGGGGCTACACCTTC	CASSEDPDRGYTF
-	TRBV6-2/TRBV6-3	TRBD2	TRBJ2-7	TGTGCCAGCAGTTACCTAGCGGCCTACGAGCAGTACTTC	CASSYLAAYEQYF
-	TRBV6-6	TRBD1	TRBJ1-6	TGTGCCAGCAGTTCCACCGGGACAGGGCTATTGCTACCCCTCCACTTT	CASSSTGTGLLLPLHF
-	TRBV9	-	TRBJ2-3	TGTGCCAGCAGCGTATGGGGGTCTCCCCGCACAGATACGCAGTATTTT	CASSVWGSPRTDTQYF
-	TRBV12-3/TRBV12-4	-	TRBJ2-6	TGTGCCAGCAGTTTTGGGGCCAACGTCCTGACTTTC	CASSFGANVLTF
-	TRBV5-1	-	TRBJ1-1	TGCGCCAGCAGCTTAACATGGAACACTGAAGCTTTCTTT	CASSLTWNTEAFF
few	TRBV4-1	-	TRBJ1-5	TGCGCCAGCAGCCAAGGTGGGAGGGTCAGCAATCAGCCCCAGCATTTT	CASSQGGRVSNQPQHF
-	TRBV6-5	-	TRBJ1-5	TGTGCCGGTGGAATTTATAGCAATCAGCCCCAGCATTTT	CAGGIYSNQPQHF
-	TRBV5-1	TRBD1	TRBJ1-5	TGCGCCAGCAGCTCTGAGGGACAGCCCAATCAGCCCCAGCATTTT	CASSSEGQPNQPQHF
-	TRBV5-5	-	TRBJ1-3	TGTGCCAGCAGCTGGACGGCGGGCTCTGGAAACACCATATATTTT	CASSWTAGSGNTIYF
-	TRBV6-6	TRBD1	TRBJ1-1	TGTGCCAGCAACACACAGGGGAGTGGGACTGAAGCTTTCTTT	CASNTQGSGTEAFF
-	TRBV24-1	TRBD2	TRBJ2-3	TGTGCCACCAGTGATTGGGGGGGTTCAGATACGCAGTATTTT	CATSDWGGSDTQYF
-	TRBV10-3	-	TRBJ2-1	TGTGCCATCAACCAGGGGCCCAATGAGCAGTTCTTC	CAINQGPNEQFF
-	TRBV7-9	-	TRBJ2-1	TGTGCCAGCAGCTCCAGGGTTAGTTACGCGAACAATGAGCAGTTCTTC	CASSSRVSYANNEQFF
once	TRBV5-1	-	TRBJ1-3	TGCGCCAGCAGCCAAGAAGGACACGGCTCTGGAAACACCATATATTTT	CASSQEGHGSGNTIYF